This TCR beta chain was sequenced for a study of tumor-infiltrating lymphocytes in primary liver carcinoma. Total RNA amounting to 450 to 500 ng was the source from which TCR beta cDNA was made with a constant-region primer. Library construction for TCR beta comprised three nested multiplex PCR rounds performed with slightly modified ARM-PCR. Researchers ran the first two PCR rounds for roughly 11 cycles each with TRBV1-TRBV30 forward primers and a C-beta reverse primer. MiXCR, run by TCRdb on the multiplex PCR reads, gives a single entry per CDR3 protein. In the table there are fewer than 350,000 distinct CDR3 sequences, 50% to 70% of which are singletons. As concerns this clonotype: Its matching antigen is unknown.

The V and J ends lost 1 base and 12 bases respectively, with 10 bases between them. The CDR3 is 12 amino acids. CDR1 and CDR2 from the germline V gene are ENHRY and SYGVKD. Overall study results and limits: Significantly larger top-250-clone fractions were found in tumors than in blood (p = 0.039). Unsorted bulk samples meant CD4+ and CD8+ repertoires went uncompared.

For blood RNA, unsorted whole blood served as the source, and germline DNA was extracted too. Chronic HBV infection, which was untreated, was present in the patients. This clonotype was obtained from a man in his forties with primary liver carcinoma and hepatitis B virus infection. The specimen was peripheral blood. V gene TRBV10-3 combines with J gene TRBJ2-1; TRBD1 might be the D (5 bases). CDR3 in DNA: TGTGCCATCAGTGAGTTTCAGGGTGGGCAGTTCTTC. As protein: CAISEFQGGQFF.